A single sample gave rise to the 27 T cell receptor beta chains below, sequenced in a study of T-cell reconstitution after alpha-beta-depleted transplantation in children. Unique molecular identifiers were incorporated during preparation of the TCRbeta library. TCRdb reprocessed the PCR reads via MiXCR and lists one record per CDR3 protein. In the table there are 250,000 to 400,000 distinct CDR3 sequences, around 25% of which are singletons. The sample was PBMCs, mostly from graft donor cells, taken 180 days after TCRalphabeta/CD19-depleted stem cell transplant. Receptor source: a male patient aged 10 to 17 who had a stem cell transplant for acute lymphoblastic leukemia, so the T cells may come from the graft donor.

The rearrangement uses TRBV6-5 and TRBJ2-7; 10 bases fit TRBD2. V shed 2 bases and J 3 bases; nucleotides not matched to a gene: 4. This CDR3 has 15 amino acids. Germline V CDR1 and CDR2: MNHEY, SVGAGI. The CDR3 nucleotides read TGTGCCAGCAGTTACGCTAGCGGGAGCGACTACGAGCAGTACTTC. As protein: CASSYASGSDYEQYF.

The gene calls are TRBV3-1 and TRBJ2-2; D remains ambiguous. Trimming pared 0 bases from V and 7 bases from J, leaving 12 bases between. This CDR3 is 15 amino acids long. Per germline, CDR1 LGHDT and CDR2 YNNKEL (reference sequence). CDR3 amino acids: CASSQEYMRIGELFF. CDR3 nucleotide sequence: TGTGCCAGCAGCCAAGAGTACATGAGAATCGGGGAGCTGTTTTTT.

This sequence joins TRBV4-1 and TRBJ1-1, with 11 bases that match TRBD1. The CDR3 spans 17 residues. Per the germline V gene, CDR1 is MGHRA and CDR2 is YSYEKL. Trimming took 6 bases from V and 3 from J; bases not matched to a gene: 12. Written as DNA, the CDR3 is TGCGCCAGCAGACGGACAGGGGGCTCGATACGGTACACTGAAGCTTTCTTT. It encodes CASRRTGGSIRYTEAFF.

This rearrangement joins TRBV20-1 to TRBJ2-7; D possibly matches TRBD1 or TRBD2 (7 bases each). Germline assignment: CDR1 DFQATT and CDR2 SNEGSKA (reference sequence). Trimming removed 3 bases from V and 6 bases from J, with 18 bases in between. CDR3 size: 14 residues. In nucleotides, the CDR3 is TGCAGTGCTAGGGAGGGGGCGGGAGCACGCGAGCAGTACTTC. This sequence encodes CSAREGAGAREQYF.

This clonotype was detected only a few times. The chain employs TRBV2 and TRBJ2-1; 9 nucleotides align to TRBD2. Germline lookup yields CDR1 SNHLY and CDR2 FYNNEI. The junction had 7 bases not matched to a gene; V was cut back by 7 bases and J by 0 bases. CDR3 length: 16 amino acids. CDR3 sequence (DNA): TGTGCCAGCACAGCTAGCGGGATGAGCTCCTACAATGAGCAGTTCTTC. Translated, it gives CASTASGMSSYNEQFF.

This clonotype was seen a few times. The chain couples TRBV15 to TRBJ2-1; 10 bases are a match to TRBD2. Per germline, CDR1 LNHNV and CDR2 YYDKDF (reference sequence). Trimming cost V 6 bases and J 6 bases; bases outside gene matches: 17. This CDR3 has 18 residues. The CDR3 loop reads CATSLVAGGFEAFNEQFF. CDR3 bases: TGTGCCACCAGTTTAGTAGCGGGAGGCTTTGAGGCGTTCAATGAGCAGTTCTTC.

The chain employs TRBV7-7 and TRBJ2-2; TRBD2 matches 11 bases. CDR3 length equals 16 residues. The ends lost 5 bases at V and 6 bases at J; junction bases unmatched: 8. In germline, CDR1 is SSHAT, CDR2 FNYEAQ (reference sequence). As DNA, the CDR3 is TGTGCCAGCAGCCTCCAGACTAGCGGGATACCCGGGGAGCTGTTTTTT. Residues: CASSLQTSGIPGELFF.

This chain connects TRBV5-1 to TRBJ2-2; perhaps TRBD1 as D (5 bases). The CDR3 extends over 14 amino acids. Trimming left V 9 bases short and J 5 bases short, with 17 bases between. Per germline, CDR1 SGHRS and CDR2 YFSETQ. CDR3 residues: CATPSQGGTGELFF. In DNA form, the CDR3 reads TGCGCCACCCCCAGCCAGGGCGGAACCGGGGAGCTGTTTTTT.

There are many counts of this clonotype. This chain uses TRBV20-1 with TRBJ1-2; D is possibly TRBD1 (6 bases). V was cut by 0 bases and J by 6 bases, with 11 bases left in between. From germline, CDR1 is DFQATT and CDR2 SNEGSKA (reference sequence). CDR3 length equals 13 residues. The DNA of the CDR3 is TGCAGTGCTAGAGATATCCAGGGGAATGGCTACACCTTC. It codes for CSARDIQGNGYTF.

At least ten counts were recorded for this clonotype. The chain is built from TRBV12-3 or TRBV12-4 and TRBJ2-7, with TRBD1 matching over 10 bases. Trimming cost V 2 bases and J 3 bases; bases outside gene matches: 7. The CDR3 runs 16 residues. CDR3 in DNA: TGTGCCAGCAGTTTACGCCGGGGACAGGGGTTCTACGAGCAGTACTTC. This codes for CASSLRRGQGFYEQYF.

This clonotype was found a few times. This chain connects TRBV3-1 to TRBJ2-7; TRBD2 is a possible D gene (7 bases). The length of the CDR3 is 15 residues. V shed 1 base and J shed 5 bases, with 15 bases lying between them. The germline V gene encodes CDR1 LGHDT and CDR2 YNNKEL (reference sequence). The CDR3 DNA reads TGTGCCAGCAGCCAAGGAGGCGCGGGGGCGGACGAGCAGTACTTC. It translates to CASSQGGAGADEQYF.

This chain connects TRBV3-1 to TRBJ2-7; TRBD2 aligns across 10 bases. V lost 4 bases to trimming and J lost 2 bases; unmatched junction nucleotides: 5. Germline loops: CDR1 LGHDT, CDR2 YNNKEL (reference sequence). The CDR3 consists of 15 residues. The DNA for the CDR3 is TGTGCCAGCAGCCTCCGGACTAGCGGCCCCTACGAGCAGTACTTC. This translates into CASSLRTSGPYEQYF.

In its sample, this clonotype was seen many times. The CDR3 nucleotides read TGTGCCAGCAGAGAGAACACTGAAGCTTTCTTT. Translating it yields CASRENTEAFF. The chain carries TRBV12-3 or TRBV12-4 and TRBJ1-1, with unresolved D. The germline V and J ends were trimmed by 6 bases and 1 base, with 3 bases remaining between them. This CDR3 contains 11 residues.

This clonotype was counted a few times. The chain employs TRBV12-3 or TRBV12-4 and TRBJ1-2, with TRBD1 as a possible D gene (6 bases). This CDR3 comprises 13 residues. The germline V and J ends were trimmed by 6 bases and 6 bases, with 14 bases remaining between them. The CDR3 sequence is CASRPQGGDGYTF. CDR3 in DNA: TGTGCCAGCAGACCACAAGGGGGGGATGGCTACACCTTC.

This clonotype was picked up one time. One end of the junction fails to match germline, which may point to a read error. The chain carries TRBV20-1 and TRBJ1-1, with a weak D call TRBD1 (5 bases). The CDR3 runs 13 residues. Looked up from germline, CDR1 is DFQATT and CDR2 is SNEGSKA (reference sequence). In DNA form, the CDR3 reads TGCAGTGCCACCAGGGTGCGGAGCACTGAAGCTTCCTTT. Its protein product is CSATRVRSTEASF.

The chain combines TRBV12-3 or TRBV12-4 with TRBJ1-5; no clear D gene. Trimming left V 3 bases short and J 7 bases short, with 7 bases between. This CDR3 spans 12 amino acids. CDR3 sequence: CASSFAGQPQHF. The CDR3 nucleotides read TGTGCCAGCAGTTTTGCGGGCCAGCCCCAGCATTTT.

Concerning this clonotype itself: The junction departs from germline at one end; a sequencing error may be responsible. The chain links TRBV6-1 to TRBJ2-6; TRBD1 matches 7 bases. The V gene's germline CDR1 is MNHNS and CDR2 SASEGT. This CDR3 is 21 amino acids long. CDR3 nucleotide sequence: TGTGCCAGCAGGGAAGGGACAGTTCTATCACTGCTGGCTTCTGGGGCCAACGTCCTGACTTTC. It specifies CASREGTVLSLLASGANVLTF.

This clonotype has only a few counts. This chain links TRBV7-3 with TRBJ1-2; D unclear. Per the germline V gene, CDR1 is SGHTA and CDR2 is FQGTGA. Trimming shortened V by 3 bases and J by 0 bases, and 5 bases separated the two germline ends. There are 13 residues in the CDR3. CDR3 protein: CASSLEANYGYTF. The CDR3 nucleotides read TGTGCCAGCAGCTTGGAGGCTAACTATGGCTACACCTTC.

This clonotype came up a few times. The chain links TRBV5-1 to TRBJ1-1, with TRBD1 matching over 7 bases. CDR1 and CDR2 from the germline V gene are SGHRS and YFSETQ. The junction had 5 bases not matched to a gene; V was cut back by 4 bases and J by 2 bases. The CDR3 consists of 14 residues. Here the CDR3 reads CASSLRDSNTEAFF. The CDR3 nucleotides read TGCGCCAGCAGCCTAAGGGACAGTAACACTGAAGCTTTCTTT.

Ten or more counts support this clonotype. V gene TRBV7-3 combines with J gene TRBJ2-7; 8 bases agree with TRBD2. The CDR3 consists of 14 residues. Germline-derived CDR1 and CDR2 are SGHTA and FQGTGA. V was clipped by 1 base and J by 5 bases; unmatched bases: 4. CDR3 protein: CASSLMAGGHEQYF. The CDR3 region has the DNA TGTGCCAGCAGCTTAATGGCGGGAGGCCACGAGCAGTACTTC.

This chain uses TRBV20-1 with TRBJ2-7; TRBD2 agrees at 10 bases. Trimming cost V 6 bases and J 5 bases; bases outside gene matches: 16. The CDR3 runs 16 residues. Germline assignment: CDR1 DFQATT and CDR2 SNEGSKA (reference sequence). The CDR3 loop is CSARLAGGGWIHEQYF. As DNA, the CDR3 is TGCAGTGCGCGACTAGCGGGCGGCGGTTGGATCCACGAGCAGTACTTC.

The DNA for the CDR3 is TGCGCCAGCAGCTTGGAAGCCTACAATGAGCAGTTCTTC. Translation gives CASSLEAYNEQFF. The chain joins TRBV5-1 to TRBJ2-1; no definite D call. The ends were cut back, 0 bases at V and 2 bases at J, with 3 bases in the middle. Germline assignment: CDR1 SGHRS and CDR2 YFSETQ. CDR3 length: 13 residues.

The genes are TRBV4-2 and TRBJ2-5, with TRBD2 identical over 11 bases. Germline V CDR1 and CDR2: LGHNA, YNFKEQ. After removal of 2 bases from V and 2 bases from J, the junction contained 4 bases not matched to a gene. There are 16 residues in the CDR3. The CDR3 protein is CASSQRTSGFQETQYF. The CDR3 bases are TGTGCCAGCAGCCAACGGACTAGCGGGTTTCAAGAGACCCAGTACTTC.

The chain is built from TRBV29-1 and TRBJ1-2, with D possibly TRBD1 on 5 matching bases. Trimming stripped 4 bases from V and 8 bases from J, with 14 bases between. Per germline, CDR1 SQVTM and CDR2 ANQGSEA. This CDR3 is built from 12 residues. The CDR3 here is CSVALGRGGYTF. The DNA for the CDR3 is TGCAGCGTTGCTCTGGGACGAGGCGGCTACACCTTC.

The chain employs TRBV7-7 and TRBJ2-1; 14 bases map to TRBD2. Germline V gives CDR1 SSHAT, CDR2 FNYEAQ (reference sequence). With V trimmed by 4 bases and J by 5 bases, 7 bases remained unmatched. CDR3 size: 17 residues. CDR3 protein: CASSSTSGRGLNNEQFF. CDR3 sequence (DNA): TGTGCCAGCAGCTCGACTAGCGGGAGGGGACTAAACAATGAGCAGTTCTTC.

In this sample, this clonotype turned up a few times. The chain has TRBV20-1 and TRBJ1-6, with TRBD1 as a possible D gene (5 bases). This CDR3 has 13 residues. Germline V gives CDR1 DFQATT, CDR2 SNEGSKA (reference sequence). The V end lost 2 bases, the J end lost 8 bases, and 10 bases lay between the germline ends. CDR3 protein: CSARQGIDSPLHF. In DNA form, the CDR3 reads TGCAGTGCTAGACAGGGTATTGATTCACCCCTCCACTTT.

The CDR3 protein is CASSLWRGVETQYF. CDR3 DNA sequence: TGTGCCAGCAGCTTATGGCGGGGTGTGGAGACCCAGTACTTC. The V call is TRBV7-8, the J call TRBJ2-5, with D possibly TRBD2 on 6 matching bases. CDR1 is SGHVS, CDR2 FQNEAQ, per germline. The CDR3 runs to 14 residues. V lost 2 bases and J lost 5, with 12 bases in between.